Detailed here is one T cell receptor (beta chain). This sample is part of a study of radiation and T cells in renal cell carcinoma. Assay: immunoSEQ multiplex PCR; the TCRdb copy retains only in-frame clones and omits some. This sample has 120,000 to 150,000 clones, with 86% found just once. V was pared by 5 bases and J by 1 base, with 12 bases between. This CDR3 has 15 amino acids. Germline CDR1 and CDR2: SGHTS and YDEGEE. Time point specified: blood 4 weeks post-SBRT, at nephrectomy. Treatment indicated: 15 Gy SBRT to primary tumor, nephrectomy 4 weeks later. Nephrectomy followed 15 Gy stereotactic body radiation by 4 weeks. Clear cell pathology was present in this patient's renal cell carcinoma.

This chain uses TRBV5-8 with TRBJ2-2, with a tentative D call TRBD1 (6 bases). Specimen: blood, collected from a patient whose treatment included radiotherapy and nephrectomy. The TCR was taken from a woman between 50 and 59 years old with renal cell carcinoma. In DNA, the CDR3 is TGTGCCAGCAGGCCCCGGACAGTGAACACCGGGGAGCTGTTTTTT. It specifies CASRPRTVNTGELFF.